The present T cell receptor (beta chain) was sequenced within a study of shared clonotypes between healthy human individuals. Assay execution took place at the deep level. TCRdb's copy holds only in-frame clones and misses some; the assay was immunoSEQ multiplex PCR. The data hold hundreds of thousands of clones, with roughly 83% observed a single time. This clone was found many times. Donors were healthy HIV-negative adults without recent acute infections or vaccinations. This CDR3 is 12 amino acids long. CDR1 is SGHDN and CDR2 is FVKESK in the germline V gene. V was trimmed by 3 bases and J by 3 bases, leaving 3 bases between them.

Specimen: PBMCs. The sequence derives from a woman in her 40s in good health. Some clones in this sample may be carry-over from other donors' samples. J is TRBJ1-5 and V is TRBV14; D remains unclear. The CDR3 nucleotides are TGTGCCAGCAGCCAGGTCAATCAGCCCCAGCATTTT. Translating it yields CASSQVNQPQHF.